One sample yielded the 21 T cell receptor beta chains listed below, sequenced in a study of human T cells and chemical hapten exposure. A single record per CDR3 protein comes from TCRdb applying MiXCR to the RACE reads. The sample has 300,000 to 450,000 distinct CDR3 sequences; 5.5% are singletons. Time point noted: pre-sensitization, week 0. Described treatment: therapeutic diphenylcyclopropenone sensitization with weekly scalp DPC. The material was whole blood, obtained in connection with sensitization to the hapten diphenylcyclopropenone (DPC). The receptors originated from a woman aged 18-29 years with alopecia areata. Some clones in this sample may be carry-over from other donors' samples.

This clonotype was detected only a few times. As DNA, the CDR3 is TGTGCCAGCAGCTCCCCGCAGAACACTGAAGCTTTCTTT. Its translation: CASSSPQNTEAFF. The chain links TRBV5-4 to TRBJ1-1, with D uncertain. The germline V and J ends were trimmed by 3 bases and 1 base, with 7 bases remaining between them. The CDR3 contains 13 residues. Per germline, CDR1 SGHNT and CDR2 YYREEE (reference sequence).

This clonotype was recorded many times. CDR3 residues: CASSSGTQGVETQYF. The CDR3, as DNA: TGTGCCAGCAGCTCCGGTACTCAGGGGGTAGAGACCCAGTACTTC. This sequence joins TRBV12-3 or TRBV12-4 and TRBJ2-5; 7 bases are a match to TRBD1. Trimming at V came to 6 bases and at J to 4 bases, leaving 11 bases not matched to a gene. CDR3 length: 15 amino acids.

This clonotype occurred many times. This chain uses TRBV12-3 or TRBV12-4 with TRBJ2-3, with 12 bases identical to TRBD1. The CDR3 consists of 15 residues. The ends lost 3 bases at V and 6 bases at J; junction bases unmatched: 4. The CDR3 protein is CASSFGTGGADTQYF. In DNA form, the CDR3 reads TGTGCCAGCAGTTTCGGGACAGGGGGCGCGGATACGCAGTATTTT.

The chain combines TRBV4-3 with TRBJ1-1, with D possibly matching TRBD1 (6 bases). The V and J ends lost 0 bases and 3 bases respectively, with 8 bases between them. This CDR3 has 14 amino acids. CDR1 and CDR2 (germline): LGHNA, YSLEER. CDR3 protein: CASSQDHRDTEAFF. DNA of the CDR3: TGCGCCAGCAGCCAAGATCACAGGGACACTGAAGCTTTCTTT.

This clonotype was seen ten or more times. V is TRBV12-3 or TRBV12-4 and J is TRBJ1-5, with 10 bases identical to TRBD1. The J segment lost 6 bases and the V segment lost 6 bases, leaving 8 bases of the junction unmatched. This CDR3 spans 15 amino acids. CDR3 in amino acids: CASSSGQGGGQPQHF. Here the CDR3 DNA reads TGTGCCAGCAGCTCCGGACAGGGGGGAGGTCAGCCCCAGCATTTT.

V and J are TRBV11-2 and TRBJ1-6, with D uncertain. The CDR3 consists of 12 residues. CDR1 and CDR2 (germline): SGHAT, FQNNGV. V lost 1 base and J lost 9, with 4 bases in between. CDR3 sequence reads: CASSLGVSPLHF. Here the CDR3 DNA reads TGTGCCAGCAGCTTAGGGGTTTCACCCCTCCACTTT.

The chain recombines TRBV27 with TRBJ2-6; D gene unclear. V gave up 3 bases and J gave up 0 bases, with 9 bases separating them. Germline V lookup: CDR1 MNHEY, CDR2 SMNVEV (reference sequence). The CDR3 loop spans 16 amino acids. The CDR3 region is CASSLIQASGANVLTF. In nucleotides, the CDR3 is TGTGCCAGCAGTTTGATTCAGGCCTCTGGGGCCAACGTCCTGACTTTC. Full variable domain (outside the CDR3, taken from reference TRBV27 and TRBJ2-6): EAQVTQNPRYLITVTGKKLTVTCSQNMNHEYMSWYRQDPGLGLRQIYYSMNVEVTDKGDVPEGYKVSRKEKRNFPLILESPSPNQTSLYFCASSLIQASGANVLTFGAGSRLTVL.

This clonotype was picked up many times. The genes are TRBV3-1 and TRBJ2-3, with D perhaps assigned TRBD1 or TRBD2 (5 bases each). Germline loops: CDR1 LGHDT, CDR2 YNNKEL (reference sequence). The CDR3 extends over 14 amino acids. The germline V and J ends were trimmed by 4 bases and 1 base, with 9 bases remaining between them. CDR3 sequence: CASSPGGRTDTQYF. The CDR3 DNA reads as TGTGCCAGCAGCCCTGGGGGACGCACAGATACGCAGTATTTT.

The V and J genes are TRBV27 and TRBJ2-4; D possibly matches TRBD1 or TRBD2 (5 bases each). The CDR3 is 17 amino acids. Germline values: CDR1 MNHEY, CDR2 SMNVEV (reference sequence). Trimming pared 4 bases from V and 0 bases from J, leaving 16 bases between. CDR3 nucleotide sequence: TGTGCCAGCAGTTCGTTGGGTAGAGGGGTAGCCAAAAACATTCAGTACTTC. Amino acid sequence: CASSSLGRGVAKNIQYF.

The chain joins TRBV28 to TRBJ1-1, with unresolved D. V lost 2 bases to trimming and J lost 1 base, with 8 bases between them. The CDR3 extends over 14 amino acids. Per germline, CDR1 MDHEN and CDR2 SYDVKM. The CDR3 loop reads CASSLPTENTEAFF. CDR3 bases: TGTGCCAGCAGTTTACCCACAGAGAACACTGAAGCTTTCTTT. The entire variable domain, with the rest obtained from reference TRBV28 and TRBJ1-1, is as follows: DVKVTQSSRYLVKRTGEKVFLECVQDMDHENMFWYRQDPGLGLRLIYFSYDVKMKEKGDIPEGYSVSREKKERFSLILESASTNQTSMYLCASSLPTENTEAFFGQGTRLTVV.

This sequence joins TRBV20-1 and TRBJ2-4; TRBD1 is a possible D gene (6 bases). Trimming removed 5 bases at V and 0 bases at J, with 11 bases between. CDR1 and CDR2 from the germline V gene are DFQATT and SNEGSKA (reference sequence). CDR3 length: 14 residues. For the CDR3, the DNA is TGCAGTGCTGTGACAGGAGTAGCCAAAAACATTCAGTACTTC. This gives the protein CSAVTGVAKNIQYF.

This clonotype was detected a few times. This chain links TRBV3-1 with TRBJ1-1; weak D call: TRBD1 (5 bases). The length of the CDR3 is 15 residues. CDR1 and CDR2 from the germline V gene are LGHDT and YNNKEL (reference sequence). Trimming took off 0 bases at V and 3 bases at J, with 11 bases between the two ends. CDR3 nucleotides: TGTGCCAGCAGCCAAGATAGGAACAGGTACACTGAAGCTTTCTTT. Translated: CASSQDRNRYTEAFF.

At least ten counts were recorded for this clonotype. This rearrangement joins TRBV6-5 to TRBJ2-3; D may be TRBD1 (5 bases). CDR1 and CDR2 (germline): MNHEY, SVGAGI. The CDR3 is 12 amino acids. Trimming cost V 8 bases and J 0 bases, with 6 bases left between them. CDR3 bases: TGTGCCAGCGGACAAAGCACAGATACGCAGTATTTT. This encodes CASGQSTDTQYF.

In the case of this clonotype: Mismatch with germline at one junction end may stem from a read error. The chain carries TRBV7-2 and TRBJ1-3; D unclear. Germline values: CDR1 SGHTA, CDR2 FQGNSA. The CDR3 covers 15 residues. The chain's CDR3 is CVSSFIPGSGNTICF. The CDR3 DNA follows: TGTGTCAGCAGCTTTATACCGGGCTCTGGAAACACCATATGTTTT.

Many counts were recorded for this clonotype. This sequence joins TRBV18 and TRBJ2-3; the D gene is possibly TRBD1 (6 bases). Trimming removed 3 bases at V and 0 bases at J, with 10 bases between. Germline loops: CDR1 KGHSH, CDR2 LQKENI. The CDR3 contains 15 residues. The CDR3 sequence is CASSPGQFSTDTQYF. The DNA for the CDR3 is TGTGCCAGCTCACCCGGACAGTTTAGCACAGATACGCAGTATTTT.

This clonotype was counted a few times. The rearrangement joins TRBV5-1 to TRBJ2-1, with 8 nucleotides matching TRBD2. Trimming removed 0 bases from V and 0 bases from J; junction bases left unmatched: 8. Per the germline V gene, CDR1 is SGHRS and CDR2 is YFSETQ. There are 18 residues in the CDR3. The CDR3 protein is CASSLAGLAGFSYNEQFF. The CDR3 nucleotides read TGCGCCAGCAGCTTGGCCGGGCTAGCGGGTTTCTCCTACAATGAGCAGTTCTTC.

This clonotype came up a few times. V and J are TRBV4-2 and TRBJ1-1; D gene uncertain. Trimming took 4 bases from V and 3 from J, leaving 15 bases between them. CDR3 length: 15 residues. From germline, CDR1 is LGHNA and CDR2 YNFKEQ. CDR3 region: CASSLRERLDTEAFF. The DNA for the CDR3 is TGTGCCAGCAGCCTAAGAGAGAGATTGGACACTGAAGCTTTCTTT.

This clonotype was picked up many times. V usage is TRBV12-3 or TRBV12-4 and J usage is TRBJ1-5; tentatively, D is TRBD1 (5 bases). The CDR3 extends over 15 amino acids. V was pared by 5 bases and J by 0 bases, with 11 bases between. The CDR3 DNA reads TGTGCCAGCAGTCCCCATGGGGGTAGCAATCAGCCCCAGCATTTT. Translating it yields CASSPHGGSNQPQHF.

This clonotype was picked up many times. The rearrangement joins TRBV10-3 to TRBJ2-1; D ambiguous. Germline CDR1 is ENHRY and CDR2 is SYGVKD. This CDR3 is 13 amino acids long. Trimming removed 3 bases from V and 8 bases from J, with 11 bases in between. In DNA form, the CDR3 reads TGTGCCATCAGTGAAAGTCTAGGGCATGAGCAGTTCTTC. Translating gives CAISESLGHEQFF.

The CDR3 region has the DNA TGCAGCGTACTGATGACAGGGGGCGCGGATGATGGTGAAGCTTTCTTT. Translated, it gives CSVLMTGGADDGEAFF. This chain connects TRBV29-1 to TRBJ1-1; 10 positions match TRBD1. The V segment lost 6 bases and the J segment 7 bases; nucleotides outside the gene matches: 17. The CDR3 spans 16 residues. The V gene's germline CDR1 is SQVTM and CDR2 ANQGSEA.

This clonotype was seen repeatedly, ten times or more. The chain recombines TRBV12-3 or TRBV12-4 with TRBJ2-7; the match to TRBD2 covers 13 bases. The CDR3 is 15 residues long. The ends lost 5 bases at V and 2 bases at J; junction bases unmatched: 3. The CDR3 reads CASSPTSGGAYEQYF. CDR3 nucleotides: TGTGCCAGCAGTCCAACTAGCGGGGGGGCCTACGAGCAGTACTTC.